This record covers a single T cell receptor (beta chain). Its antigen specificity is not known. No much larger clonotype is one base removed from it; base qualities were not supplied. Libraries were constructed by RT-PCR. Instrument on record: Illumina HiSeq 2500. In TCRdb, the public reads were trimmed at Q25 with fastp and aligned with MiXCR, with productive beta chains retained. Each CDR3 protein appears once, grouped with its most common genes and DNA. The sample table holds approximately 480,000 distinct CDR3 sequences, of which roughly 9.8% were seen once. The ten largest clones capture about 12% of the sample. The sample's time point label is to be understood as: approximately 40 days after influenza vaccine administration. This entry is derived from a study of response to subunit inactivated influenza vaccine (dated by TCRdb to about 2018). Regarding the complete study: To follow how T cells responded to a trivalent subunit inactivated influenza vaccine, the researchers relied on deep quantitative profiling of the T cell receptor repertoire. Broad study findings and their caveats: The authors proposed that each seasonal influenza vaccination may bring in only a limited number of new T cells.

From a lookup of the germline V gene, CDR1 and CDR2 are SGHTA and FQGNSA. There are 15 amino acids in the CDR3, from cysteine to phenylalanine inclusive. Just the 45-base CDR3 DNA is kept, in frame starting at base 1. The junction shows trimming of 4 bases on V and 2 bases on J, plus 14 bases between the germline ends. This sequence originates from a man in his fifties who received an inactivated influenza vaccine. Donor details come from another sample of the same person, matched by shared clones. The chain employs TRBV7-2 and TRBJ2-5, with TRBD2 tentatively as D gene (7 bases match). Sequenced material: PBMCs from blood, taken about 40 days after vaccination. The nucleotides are TGTGCCAGCAGCTCTCATAGGGGGGGGCAAGAGACCCAGTACTTC. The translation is CASSSHRGGQETQYF. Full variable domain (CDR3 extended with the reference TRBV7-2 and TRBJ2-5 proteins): GAGVSQSPSNKVTEKGKDVELRCDPISGHTALYWYRQSLGQGLEFLIYFQGNSAPDKSGLPSDRFSAERTGGSVSTLTIQRTQQEDSAVYLCASSSHRGGQETQYFGPGTRLLVL.